Listed below are T cell receptor beta chains from one sample, sequenced in a study of radiation and T cells in renal cell carcinoma. Here immunoSEQ multiplex PCR was the method, and the copy in TCRdb shows in-frame clones only, minus some. The profile shows just over 15,000 clones, 64% of them singletons. The sequences come from tumor tissue, collected from a patient whose treatment included radiotherapy and nephrectomy. These receptors all come from a woman aged 70-85 years with renal cell carcinoma. Each CDR3 is given with its conserved first and last residue. The order of the fields is CDR3 protein, CDR3 DNA, D gene, V gene, J gene, clone size. D genes are given only for firm matches. Clone size is not always given. Where it is, it says once, few, many or a class for expanded clones.

CDR3 protein: CASSVGASGGSYEQYF; CDR3 DNA: TGTGCCAGCAGCGTAGGGGCTAGCGGGGGTTCCTACGAGCAGTACTTC; D gene: TRBD2; V gene: TRBV9; J gene: TRBJ2-7; clone size: .
CDR3 protein: CAISESEGGTSYNEQFF; CDR3 DNA: TGTGCCATCAGTGAGTCGGAAGGCGGGACCTCCTACAATGAGCAGTTCTTC; D gene: .; V gene: TRBV10-3; J gene: TRBJ2-1; clone size: few
CDR3 protein: CASCLPGSQETQYF; CDR3 DNA: TGTGCCAGCTGTTTGCCGGGCAGTCAAGAGACCCAGTACTTC; D gene: .; V gene: TRBV7-6; J gene: TRBJ2-5; clone size: .
CDR3 protein: CASSLGQGGTQYF; CDR3 DNA: TGTGCCAGCAGCTTGGGACAGGGAGGGACCCAGTACTTC; D gene: TRBD1; V gene: TRBV7-2; J gene: TRBJ2-5; clone size: .
CDR3 protein: CAWTLQGTSRYNEQFF; CDR3 DNA: TGTGCCTGGACCCTCCAGGGGACATCCAGATACAATGAGCAGTTCTTC; D gene: .; V gene: TRBV30; J gene: TRBJ2-1; clone size: .
CDR3 protein: CAWSVEGVNIQYF; CDR3 DNA: TGTGCCTGGAGTGTAGAAGGCGTGAACATTCAGTACTTC; D gene: .; V gene: TRBV30; J gene: TRBJ2-4; clone size: .
CDR3 protein: CASSLVVGRASYEQYF; CDR3 DNA: TGTGCCAGCAGCTTAGTGGTCGGGAGGGCCTCCTACGAGCAGTACTTC; D gene: TRBD2; V gene: TRBV7-8; J gene: TRBJ2-7; clone size: .
CDR3 protein: CASSLVEYGYTF; CDR3 DNA: TGTGCCAGCAGCTTGGTGGAGTATGGCTACACCTTC; D gene: .; V gene: TRBV5-5; J gene: TRBJ1-2; clone size: few
CDR3 protein: CASSVARAPLPYNEQFF; CDR3 DNA: TGTGCCAGCAGCGTAGCTCGGGCGCCTTTGCCCTACAATGAGCAGTTCTTC; D gene: .; V gene: TRBV9; J gene: TRBJ2-1; clone size: .
CDR3 protein: CASSLRTSGGETQYF; CDR3 DNA: TGTGCCAGCAGCTTGCGGACTTCCGGCGGAGAGACCCAGTACTTC; D gene: .; V gene: TRBV5-4; J gene: TRBJ2-5; clone size: .
CDR3 protein: CASSVALGLTSGTTGELFF; CDR3 DNA: TGTGCCAGCAGCGTAGCCTTAGGTCTTACTAGCGGGACCACCGGGGAGCTGTTTTTT; D gene: TRBD2; V gene: TRBV9; J gene: TRBJ2-2; clone size: .
CDR3 protein: CSGDRGFEAFF; CDR3 DNA: TGCAGCGGGGACAGGGGGTTTGAAGCTTTCTTT; D gene: TRBD1; V gene: TRBV29-1; J gene: TRBJ1-1; clone size: few
CDR3 protein: CASSLDQGSNYGYTF; CDR3 DNA: TGCGCCAGCAGCTTGGATCAGGGCTCAAACTATGGCTACACCTTC; D gene: .; V gene: TRBV5-1; J gene: TRBJ1-2; clone size: .
CDR3 protein: CASSRSYRVQNQPQHF; CDR3 DNA: TGTGCCAGTAGTAGAAGCTACAGGGTTCAGAATCAGCCCCAGCATTTT; D gene: .; V gene: TRBV19; J gene: TRBJ1-5; clone size: .
CDR3 protein: CASRLEDANSNQPQHF; CDR3 DNA: TGTGCAAGTCGCTTAGAGGACGCCAATAGCAATCAGCCCCAGCATTTT; D gene: .; V gene: TRBV12-2; J gene: TRBJ1-5; clone size: few
CDR3 protein: CASSYSAGKKLFF; CDR3 DNA: TGTGCCAGCAGTTACTCTGCGGGCAAAAAACTGTTTTTT; D gene: .; V gene: TRBV6-5; J gene: TRBJ1-4; clone size: .
CDR3 protein: CASSLVGDTDTQYF; CDR3 DNA: TGTGCCAGCAGCTTAGTGGGGGACACAGATACGCAGTATTTT; D gene: .; V gene: TRBV11-2; J gene: TRBJ2-3; clone size: .
CDR3 protein: CARSPRMTQGAAEQYF; CDR3 DNA: TGTGCCAGAAGCCCTAGGATGACACAGGGGGCGGCCGAGCAGTACTTC; D gene: TRBD1; V gene: TRBV5-3; J gene: TRBJ2-7; clone size: .
CDR3 protein: CASSQGRRPYSYEQYF; CDR3 DNA: TGTGCCAGCAGCCAAGGGAGACGCCCGTACTCCTACGAGCAGTACTTC; D gene: .; V gene: TRBV4-2; J gene: TRBJ2-7; clone size: .
CDR3 protein: CASSVEGSGAGDTQYF; CDR3 DNA: TGTGCCAGCAGCGTAGAGGGTAGCGGGGCCGGGGATACGCAGTATTTT; D gene: TRBD2; V gene: TRBV9; J gene: TRBJ2-3; clone size: .
CDR3 protein: CASSYSRDRNNEQFF; CDR3 DNA: TGTGCCAGCAGTTACTCAAGGGACCGAAACAATGAGCAGTTCTTC; D gene: .; V gene: TRBV6-5; J gene: TRBJ2-1; clone size: .
CDR3 protein: CASSVGLAGGHETQYF; CDR3 DNA: TGTGCCAGCAGCGTAGGTCTAGCGGGGGGGCATGAGACCCAGTACTTC; D gene: TRBD2; V gene: TRBV9; J gene: TRBJ2-5; clone size: .
CDR3 protein: CASSIDRSAQAFF; CDR3 DNA: TGTGCCAGTAGTATTGACCGTTCGGCCCAAGCTTTCTTT; D gene: .; V gene: TRBV19; J gene: TRBJ1-1; clone size: once
CDR3 protein: CASSEGQGTGYTF; CDR3 DNA: TGTGCCAGCAGTGAGGGACAGGGAACTGGCTACACCTTC; D gene: TRBD1; V gene: TRBV6-4; J gene: TRBJ1-2; clone size: few
CDR3 protein: CASSPYRVGNQPQHF; CDR3 DNA: TGTGCCAGCAGTCCCTACCGGGTCGGCAATCAGCCCCAGCATTTT; D gene: .; V gene: TRBV27; J gene: TRBJ1-5; clone size: .
CDR3 protein: CASSLANGVNEQYF; CDR3 DNA: TGCGCCAGCAGCTTGGCCAATGGGGTTAACGAGCAGTACTTC; D gene: .; V gene: TRBV5-1; J gene: TRBJ2-7; clone size: .
CDR3 protein: CASSLWTSSGEQYF; CDR3 DNA: TGTGCCAGCAGCCTTTGGACTAGCTCGGGCGAGCAGTACTTC; D gene: TRBD2; V gene: TRBV14; J gene: TRBJ2-7; clone size: .
CDR3 protein: CASSAGESTDTQYF; CDR3 DNA: TGCGCCAGCAGTGCGGGGGAAAGCACAGATACGCAGTATTTT; D gene: TRBD2; V gene: TRBV5-1; J gene: TRBJ2-3; clone size: .
CDR3 protein: CATSNRFTDYEQYF; CDR3 DNA: TGTGCCACCAGTAATCGGTTTACGGACTACGAGCAGTACTTC; D gene: .; V gene: TRBV15; J gene: TRBJ2-7; clone size: .
CDR3 protein: CASSLGLAVVNEQFF; CDR3 DNA: TGTGCCAGCAGTCTGGGGCTAGCTGTGGTCAATGAGCAGTTCTTC; D gene: .; V gene: TRBV7-3; J gene: TRBJ2-1; clone size: many
CDR3 protein: CASSLPPGVINQPQHF; CDR3 DNA: TGCGCCAGCAGCTTGCCCCCGGGGGTTATCAATCAGCCCCAGCATTTT; D gene: .; V gene: TRBV5-1; J gene: TRBJ1-5; clone size: once
CDR3 protein: CANSLAGEHNEQFF; CDR3 DNA: TGTGCCAACTCCCTAGCGGGGGAACACAATGAGCAGTTCTTC; D gene: TRBD2; V gene: TRBV15; J gene: TRBJ2-1; clone size: many
CDR3 protein: CASSATSGTYNEQFF; CDR3 DNA: TGTGCCAGCTCAGCGACTAGCGGGACCTACAATGAGCAGTTCTTC; D gene: TRBD2; V gene: TRBV18; J gene: TRBJ2-1; clone size: few
CDR3 protein: CASSEEGIRETQYF; CDR3 DNA: TGTGCCAGCAGTGAGGAGGGGATCCGGGAGACCCAGTACTTC; D gene: .; V gene: TRBV6-6; J gene: TRBJ2-5; clone size: once
CDR3 protein: CASSPSGGAYEQYF; CDR3 DNA: TGTGCCAGCAGCCCTAGCGGGGGGGCCTACGAGCAGTACTTC; D gene: TRBD2; V gene: TRBV14; J gene: TRBJ2-7; clone size: medium-sized
CDR3 protein: CASTRGLEAEAFF; CDR3 DNA: TGTGCCAGCACCCGGGGCCTCGAGGCTGAAGCTTTCTTT; D gene: .; V gene: TRBV6-6; J gene: TRBJ1-1; clone size: .
CDR3 protein: CASRAADSYQPQHF; CDR3 DNA: TGTGCCAGCAGGGCTGCTGACTCTTATCAGCCCCAGCATTTT; D gene: .; V gene: TRBV6-1; J gene: TRBJ1-5; clone size: .
CDR3 protein: CASSLSGSIKSEQFF; CDR3 DNA: TGCGCCAGCAGCTTGAGCGGGAGCATTAAAAGTGAGCAGTTCTTC; D gene: TRBD2; V gene: TRBV5-1; J gene: TRBJ2-1; clone size: .
CDR3 protein: CASSVGGAGEKLFF; CDR3 DNA: TGTGCCAGCAGCGTAGGCGGGGCCGGTGAAAAACTGTTTTTT; D gene: .; V gene: TRBV9; J gene: TRBJ1-4; clone size: .
CDR3 protein: CASSGTSYNEKLFF; CDR3 DNA: TGTGCCAGCAGCGGGACATCCTATAATGAAAAACTGTTTTTT; D gene: .; V gene: TRBV2; J gene: TRBJ1-4; clone size: .
CDR3 protein: CASSLETPGDTQYF; CDR3 DNA: TGTGCCAGCAGCTTGGAGACTCCCGGAGATACGCAGTATTTT; D gene: .; V gene: TRBV7-2; J gene: TRBJ2-3; clone size: .
CDR3 protein: CASSSHLFRGPLQGTQYF; CDR3 DNA: TGTGCCAGCAGCTCCCATCTTTTCCGGGGGCCGCTGCAGGGGACGCAGTATTTT; D gene: .; V gene: TRBV7-2; J gene: TRBJ2-3; clone size: .
CDR3 protein: CASSLELAVSSYEQYF; CDR3 DNA: TGTGCCAGCAGCTTGGAACTAGCGGTTAGCTCCTACGAGCAGTACTTC; D gene: TRBD2; V gene: TRBV5-5; J gene: TRBJ2-7; clone size: .
CDR3 protein: CASTAFSPNTGELFF; CDR3 DNA: TGTGCCAGTACCGCCTTCAGTCCGAACACCGGGGAGCTGTTTTTT; D gene: .; V gene: TRBV19; J gene: TRBJ2-2; clone size: .
CDR3 protein: CASSVGLASTDTQYF; CDR3 DNA: TGTGCCAGCAGCGTTGGACTCGCTAGCACAGATACGCAGTATTTT; D gene: .; V gene: TRBV9; J gene: TRBJ2-3; clone size: .
CDR3 protein: CASSYPSRGGTGTGELFF; CDR3 DNA: TGTGCCAGCAGCTACCCGTCGCGGGGGGGCACGGGCACCGGGGAGCTGTTTTTT; D gene: TRBD2; V gene: TRBV7-3; J gene: TRBJ2-2; clone size: few
CDR3 protein: CASSGPGPPEQPQHF; CDR3 DNA: TGTGCCAGCAGTGGCCCGGGACCCCCGGAGCAGCCCCAGCATTTT; D gene: .; V gene: TRBV6-1; J gene: TRBJ1-5; clone size: .
CDR3 protein: CASRLGQGLPYNEQFF; CDR3 DNA: TGTGCCAGCAGACTGGGACAGGGCCTGCCCTACAATGAGCAGTTCTTC; D gene: TRBD1; V gene: TRBV28; J gene: TRBJ2-1; clone size: .
CDR3 protein: CASSSGQGYEQYF; CDR3 DNA: TGTGCCAGCAGCTCCGGACAGGGCTACGAGCAGTACTTC; D gene: TRBD1; V gene: TRBV5-3; J gene: TRBJ2-7; clone size: .
CDR3 protein: CASSLRGSGRARDEQFF; CDR3 DNA: TGTGCCAGCAGCTTGCGGGGGAGCGGGAGGGCCAGGGATGAGCAGTTCTTC; D gene: TRBD2; V gene: TRBV7-9; J gene: TRBJ2-1; clone size: .
CDR3 protein: CASSYDSYNEQFF; CDR3 DNA: TGTGCCAGCAGTTACGATAGCTACAATGAGCAGTTCTTC; D gene: .; V gene: TRBV6-5; J gene: TRBJ2-1; clone size: .
CDR3 protein: CASSQSAGRITDTQYF; CDR3 DNA: TGCGCCAGCAGCCAATCGGCGGGGCGAATCACAGATACGCAGTATTTT; D gene: .; V gene: TRBV4-1; J gene: TRBJ2-3; clone size: medium-sized
CDR3 protein: CASCGGAGEKLFF; CDR3 DNA: TGTGCCAGCTGCGGCGGGGCGGGAGAAAAACTGTTTTTT; D gene: .; V gene: TRBV18; J gene: TRBJ1-4; clone size: few
CDR3 protein: CASRKGTGGNEQYF; CDR3 DNA: TGTGCCAGCAGAAAAGGGACAGGGGGGAACGAGCAGTACTTC; D gene: TRBD1; V gene: TRBV6-5; J gene: TRBJ2-7; clone size: .